One and the same sample provided the 2 T cell receptor beta chains below, sequenced in a study of human T cells and chemical hapten exposure. The time point is: patch test 1, 2 weeks after DPC sensitization. The treatment is: therapeutic diphenylcyclopropenone sensitization with weekly scalp DPC. Each CDR3 protein is one row after TCRdb ran MiXCR on the RACE reads. The table lists tens of thousands of distinct CDR3 sequences, over 9.5% of them singletons. The specimen comprised whole blood, sampled in connection with sensitization to the hapten diphenylcyclopropenone (DPC). These receptors all come from a man aged 40-49 years with alopecia areata. Some clones in this sample may be carry-over from other donors' samples.

This clonotype has a count of ten or more. V is TRBV25-1 and J is TRBJ2-5; 13 bases are shared with TRBD2. CDR1 is MGHDK and CDR2 is SYGVNS in the germline V gene. Unmatched junction bases numbered 6, after V lost 5 bases and J lost 3 bases. The CDR3 totals 16 residues. CDR3 sequence: CASSWRTSGREETQYF. The CDR3 DNA follows: TGTGCCAGCAGTTGGCGGACTAGCGGGAGAGAAGAGACCCAGTACTTC. Full variable domain (rest looked up from reference TRBV25-1 and TRBJ2-5): EADIYQTPRYLVIGTGKKITLECSQTMGHDKMYWYQQDPGMELHLIHYSYGVNSTEKGDLSSESTVSRIRTEHFPLTLESARPSHTSQYLCASSWRTSGREETQYFGPGTRLLVL.

This clonotype was picked up many times. The J gene is TRBJ1-1, the V gene TRBV20-1, with no clear D. This CDR3 spans 11 amino acids. The V end was cut by 4 bases, the J end by 1 base, with 4 bases between. The germline gives CDR1 DFQATT, CDR2 SNEGSKA (reference sequence). DNA for the CDR3: TGCAGTGCTACTAAGAACACTGAAGCTTTCTTT. Amino acids: CSATKNTEAFF.